This paragraph covers one T cell receptor beta chain sequence. CDR1 and CDR2 from the germline V gene are MDHEN and SYDVKM. The CDR3 is 17 residues long. The ends lost 5 bases at V and 0 bases at J; junction bases unmatched: 9. The sample is drawn from a study of T-cell reconstitution after alpha-beta-depleted transplantation in children. TCRbeta library preparation incorporated unique molecular identifiers. TCRdb independently ran MiXCR on the PCR reads; one entry per CDR3 protein. The sample lists about 500,000 distinct CDR3 sequences; about 31% were seen once. The input for sequencing was PBMCs from the stem cell graft donor, taken from the stem cell graft. The chain recombines TRBV28 with TRBJ2-5, with 10 positions matching TRBD2. This sequence was found in a human donor who donated a stem cell graft to a child with aplastic anemia. The CDR3 is CASSQALAGVDQETQYF. The CDR3 DNA sequence: TGTGCCAGCAGTCAGGCCCTAGCGGGAGTAGACCAAGAGACCCAGTACTTC.